This entry lists 14 T cell receptor beta chains sequenced from one sample in a study of T cells in Graves' hyperthyroidism and ophthalmopathy (dated by TCRdb to about 2019). The protocol used for the library was multiplex PCR. Sequencer: Illumina HiSeq 2000. The TCR beta CDR3 regions were amplified from the RNA transcripts. A first-round RT-PCR of the TCR CDR3 used the HTBI primer set with the Qiagen OneStep RT-PCR kit. TCRdb passed the public sequencing reads through fastp at Q25 and MiXCR, retaining productive beta sequences. Every distinct CDR3 protein forms one entry, paired with its most common genes and DNA. The sample data list about 210,000 distinct CDR3 sequences, and 17% of these were observed just once. The ten largest clones add up to around 50% of the sample. Sequenced input: blood. These receptors were taken from a man aged 45-60 years with Graves' hyperthyroidism.

This clonotype was picked up a small number of times. This chain joins TRBV28 and TRBJ1-5; 8 bases align to TRBD1. The germline V gene encodes CDR1 MDHEN and CDR2 SYDVKM. CDR3 length equals 16 residues. Losses at the gene ends were 2 bases for V and 9 bases for J; bases not matched to a gene: 12. The CDR3 spells CASSLIGQGGYLPQHF. The CDR3 DNA sequence: TGTGCCAGCAGTTTAATAGGACAGGGTGGTTATTTGCCCCAGCATTTT.

This clonotype has more than one count but fewer than ten. The chain links TRBV24-1 to TRBJ2-2; D uncertain. CDR1 and CDR2 (germline): KGHDR, SFDVKD. The CDR3 spans 13 residues. The V end was cut by 9 bases, the J end by 3 bases, with 10 bases between. The CDR3 DNA follows: TGTGCCACCTTGGGAACCCACACCGGGGAGCTGTTTTTT. Translating it yields CATLGTHTGELFF.

This clonotype has a count of ten or more. The chain carries TRBV6-1 and TRBJ2-5, with 13 bases aligning to TRBD2. Germline assignment: CDR1 MNHNS and CDR2 SASEGT. The V segment lost 5 bases and the J segment 4 bases; nucleotides outside the gene matches: 4. CDR3 size: 15 residues. The CDR3 region has the DNA TGTGCCAGCAGTTTGACTAGCGGGAGGTTAGAGACCCAGTACTTC. Encoded protein: CASSLTSGRLETQYF.

In this sample, this clonotype turned up many times. CDR3 region: CASSFGGNTGELFF. Here the CDR3 DNA reads TGCGCCAGCAGCTTCGGCGGTAACACCGGGGAGCTGTTTTTT. The chain has TRBV5-1 and TRBJ2-2; D gene ambiguous. In germline, CDR1 is SGHRS, CDR2 YFSETQ. This CDR3 has 14 residues. Trimming removed 2 bases from V and 2 bases from J, with 7 bases in between. Using reference TRBV5-1 and TRBJ2-2 for the parts outside the CDR3, the full variable domain is KAGVTQTPRYLIKTRGQQVTLSCSPISGHRSVSWYQQTPGQGLQFLFEYFSETQRNKGNFPGRFSGRQFSNSRSEMNVSTLELGDSALYLCASSFGGNTGELFFGEGSRLTVL.

There are many counts of this clonotype. In DNA, the CDR3 is TGCGCCAGCAGCGAGTGGGGACAGAACACTGAAGCTTTCTTT. As protein: CASSEWGQNTEAFF. This chain uses TRBV5-1 with TRBJ1-1; possibly TRBD1 for D (6 bases). The CDR3 is made up of 14 amino acids. Looked up from germline, CDR1 is SGHRS and CDR2 is YFSETQ. The V end lost 4 bases, the J end lost 1 base, and 11 bases lay between the germline ends.

This clonotype occurred many times. The genes are TRBV24-1 and TRBJ1-2; D is ambiguous. The germline V gene encodes CDR1 KGHDR and CDR2 SFDVKD. The CDR3 loop spans 15 amino acids. Trimming left V 6 bases short and J 1 base short, with 14 bases between. The CDR3 DNA sequence: TGTGCCACCAGTACTCGTTACGCCGATAACTATGGCTACACCTTC. Translating gives CATSTRYADNYGYTF.

Many counts were recorded for this clonotype. The gene calls are TRBV7-9 and TRBJ2-2, with unresolved D. The germline V and J ends were trimmed by 5 bases and 1 base, with 11 bases remaining between them. Germline V gene sequence: CDR1 SEHNR, CDR2 FQNEAQ (reference sequence). This CDR3 comprises 15 residues. This CDR3 reads CASSNYLLNTGELFF. Here the CDR3 DNA reads TGTGCCAGCAGCAACTACCTTTTGAACACCGGGGAGCTGTTTTTT.

This clonotype was found many times. The chain has TRBV24-1 and TRBJ2-2; D is uncertain. CDR1 KGHDR and CDR2 SFDVKD come from the germline V gene. V was shortened by 4 bases and J by 0 bases, with 8 bases between the two germline ends. This CDR3 region has 15 residues. The CDR3 region is CATSDRNANTGELFF. The DNA of the CDR3 is TGTGCCACCAGTGACAGGAACGCGAACACCGGGGAGCTGTTTTTT.

The J gene is TRBJ2-4, the V gene TRBV3-1, with D tentatively TRBD1 (5 bases). The CDR3 loop spans 14 amino acids. Germline V CDR1 and CDR2: LGHDT, YNNKEL (reference sequence). The V end was cut by 4 bases, the J end by 0 bases, with 7 bases between. The CDR3 reads CASSPQEAKNIQYF. DNA for the CDR3: TGTGCCAGCAGCCCACAGGAAGCCAAAAACATTCAGTACTTC.

Ten or more counts support this clonotype. The chain recombines TRBV28 with TRBJ1-1; D is ambiguous. The CDR3 length is 12 residues. Looked up from germline, CDR1 is MDHEN and CDR2 is SYDVKM. The germline V and J ends were trimmed by 3 bases and 7 bases, with 9 bases remaining between them. CDR3 in DNA: TGTGCCAGCAGTTTTCTTGGGTTTGAAGCTTTCTTT. This translates into CASSFLGFEAFF.

This clonotype was seen a few times. The chain has TRBV6-2 or TRBV6-3 and TRBJ2-3; D may be TRBD2 (5 bases). CDR3 length: 16 amino acids. V was pared by 2 bases and J by 0 bases, with 12 bases between. CDR1 and CDR2 from the germline V gene are MNHEY and SVGEGT. This CDR3 is CASSYGSGPSTDTQYF. The CDR3 DNA follows: TGTGCCAGCAGTTACGGGAGCGGACCCAGCACAGATACGCAGTATTTT.

This clonotype was observed at least ten times. The CDR3 spells CASRGMNTEAFF. For the CDR3, the DNA is TGTGCCAGCAGGGGCATGAACACTGAAGCTTTCTTT. The chain uses TRBV3-1 and TRBJ1-1; D is unclear. CDR1 is LGHDT and CDR2 is YNNKEL in the germline V gene (reference sequence). Trimming shortened V by 6 bases and J by 0 bases, and 5 bases separated the two germline ends. The CDR3 spans 12 residues. Full variable domain (missing parts from reference TRBV3-1 and TRBJ1-1): DTAVSQTPKYLVTQMGNDKSIKCEQNLGHDTMYWYKQDSKKFLKIMFSYNNKELIINETVPNRFSPKSPDKAHLNLHINSLELGDSAVYFCASRGMNTEAFFGQGTRLTVV.

The sample holds many counts of this clonotype. The rearrangement joins TRBV7-3 to TRBJ2-7, with 9 bases aligning to TRBD2. Germline CDR1 reads SGHTA; CDR2 reads FQGTGA. The CDR3 is made up of 17 amino acids. V was clipped by 1 base and J by 6 bases; unmatched bases: 13. CDR3 residues: CASSLRWWGGRDGEQYF. DNA of the CDR3: TGTGCCAGCAGCTTAAGGTGGTGGGGCGGGAGGGATGGCGAGCAGTACTTC.

This clonotype was counted between two and nine times. The CDR3 reads CASRQGVYTEAFF. The DNA of the CDR3 is TGTGCCAGCCGACAGGGGGTCTACACTGAAGCTTTCTTT. The rearrangement joins TRBV19 to TRBJ1-1; 9 nucleotides agree with TRBD1. Germline V CDR1 and CDR2: LNHDA, SQIVND (reference sequence). With V trimmed by 9 bases and J by 3 bases, 5 bases remained unmatched. This CDR3 region has 13 residues.